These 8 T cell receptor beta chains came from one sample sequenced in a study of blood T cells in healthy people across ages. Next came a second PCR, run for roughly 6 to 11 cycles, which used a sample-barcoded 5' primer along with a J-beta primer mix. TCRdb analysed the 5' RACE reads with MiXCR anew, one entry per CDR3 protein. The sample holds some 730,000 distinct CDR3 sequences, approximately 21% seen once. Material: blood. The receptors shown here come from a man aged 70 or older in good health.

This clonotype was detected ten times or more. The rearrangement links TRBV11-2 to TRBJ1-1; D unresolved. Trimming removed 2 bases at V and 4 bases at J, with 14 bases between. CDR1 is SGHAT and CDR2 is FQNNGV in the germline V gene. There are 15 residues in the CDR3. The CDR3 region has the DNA TGTGCCAGCAGCTTATACGGGCAGCAGAGCACTGAAGCTTTCTTT. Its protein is CASSLYGQQSTEAFF.

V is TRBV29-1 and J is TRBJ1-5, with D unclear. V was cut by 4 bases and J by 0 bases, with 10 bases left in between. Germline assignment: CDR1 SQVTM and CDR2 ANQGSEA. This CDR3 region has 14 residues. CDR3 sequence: CSVVVGNSNQPQHF. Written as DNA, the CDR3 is TGCAGCGTTGTGGTTGGGAATAGCAATCAGCCCCAGCATTTT.

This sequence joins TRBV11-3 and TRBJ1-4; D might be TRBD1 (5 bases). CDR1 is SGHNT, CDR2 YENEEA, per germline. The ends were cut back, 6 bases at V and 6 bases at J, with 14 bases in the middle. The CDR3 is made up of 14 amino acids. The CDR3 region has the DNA TGTGCCAGCAGTCATGGGAGGGACGATGAAAAACTGTTTTTT. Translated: CASSHGRDDEKLFF.

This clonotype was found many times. CDR3 sequence: CASSFFSGGTFGQFF. DNA for the CDR3: TGTGCCAGCAGTTTTTTTAGCGGGGGGACCTTTGGGCAGTTCTTC. The chain combines TRBV28 with TRBJ2-7, with TRBD2 matching over 10 bases. The J call may be faulty, since TRBJ2-1 better matches the DNA end. The length of the CDR3 is 15 residues. In germline, CDR1 is MDHEN, CDR2 SYDVKM.

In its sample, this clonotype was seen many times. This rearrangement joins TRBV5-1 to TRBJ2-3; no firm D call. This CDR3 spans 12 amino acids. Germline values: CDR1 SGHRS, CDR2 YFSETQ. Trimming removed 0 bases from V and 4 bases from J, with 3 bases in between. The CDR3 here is CASSLASDTQYF. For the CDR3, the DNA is TGCGCCAGCAGCTTGGCCTCAGATACGCAGTATTTT. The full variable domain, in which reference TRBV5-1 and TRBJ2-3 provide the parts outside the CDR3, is KAGVTQTPRYLIKTRGQQVTLSCSPISGHRSVSWYQQTPGQGLQFLFEYFSETQRNKGNFPGRFSGRQFSNSRSEMNVSTLELGDSALYLCASSLASDTQYFGPGTRLTVL.

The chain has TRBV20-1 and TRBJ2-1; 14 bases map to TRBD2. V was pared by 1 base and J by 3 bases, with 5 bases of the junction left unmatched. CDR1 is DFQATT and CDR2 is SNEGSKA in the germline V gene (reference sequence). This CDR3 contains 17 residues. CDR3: CSARVTGLAGGYNEQFF. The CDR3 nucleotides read TGCAGTGCTAGAGTTACCGGACTAGCGGGGGGCTACAATGAGCAGTTCTTC.

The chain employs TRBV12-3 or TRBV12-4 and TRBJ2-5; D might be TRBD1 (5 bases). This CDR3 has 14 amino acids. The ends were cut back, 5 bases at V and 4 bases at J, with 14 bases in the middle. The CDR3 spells CASSQGHSTETQYF. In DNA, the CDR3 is TGTGCCAGCAGTCAAGGACACAGCACAGAGACCCAGTACTTC.

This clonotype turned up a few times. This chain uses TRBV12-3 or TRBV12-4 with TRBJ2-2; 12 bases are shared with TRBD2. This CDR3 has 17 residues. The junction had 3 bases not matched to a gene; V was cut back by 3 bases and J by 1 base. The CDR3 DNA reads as TGTGCCAGCAGTTTCTCTAGCGGGGGGGGGAACACCGGGGAGCTGTTTTTT. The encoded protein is CASSFSSGGGNTGELFF.